Presented here are 29 T cell receptor beta chains from one specimen sequenced in a study of blood T cell repertoires in COVID-19. Method: immunoSEQ multiplex PCR; TCRdb's copy keeps in-frame clones and lacks some. The data contain 200,000 to 250,000 clones, about four fifths of them seen just once; the ten biggest clones take up 3.6%. Sequenced sample: peripheral blood. These receptors were taken from a woman aged 80 or over with acute or convalescent COVID-19.

DNA of the CDR3: TGTGCCAGCAGTTACTCGGCCAGGGACACTGAAGCTTTCTTT. The encoded protein is CASSYSARDTEAFF. This chain links TRBV6-5 with TRBJ1-1; D might be TRBD1 (5 bases). This CDR3 comprises 14 residues. Trimming shortened V by 0 bases and J by 3 bases, and 8 bases separated the two germline ends. The germline gives CDR1 MNHEY, CDR2 SVGAGI.

The gene calls are TRBV6-1 and TRBJ1-1, with D perhaps matching TRBD1 (6 bases). The germline V and J ends were trimmed by 6 bases and 1 base, with 9 bases remaining between them. This CDR3 contains 13 residues. Looked up from germline, CDR1 is MNHNS and CDR2 is SASEGT. The CDR3 loop reads CASRTQGNTEAFF. The CDR3 region has the DNA TGTGCCAGCAGAACACAGGGGAACACTGAAGCTTTCTTT.

V is TRBV18 and J is TRBJ1-2; D perhaps matches TRBD1 (5 bases). The CDR3 runs to 16 residues. The V end was cut by 0 bases, the J end by 4 bases, with 15 bases between. The germline V gene has CDR1 KGHSH and CDR2 LQKENI. CDR3 loop: CASSPPRVGASYGYTF. The CDR3, as DNA: TGTGCCAGCTCACCACCCCGGGTTGGGGCCAGCTATGGCTACACCTTC.

In this sample, this clone turned up once. The chain couples TRBV5-5 to TRBJ2-7, with D perhaps TRBD2 (5 bases). Germline values: CDR1 SGHKS, CDR2 YYEKEE (reference sequence). The V end lost 0 bases, the J end lost 5 bases, and 15 bases lay between the germline ends. This CDR3 has 15 residues. The CDR3 region has the DNA TGTGCCAGCAGCTTGGCCGGACTGGCGGCCAACGAGCAGTACTTC. Its protein is CASSLAGLAANEQYF.

This clone was recorded a few times. The chain uses TRBV28 and TRBJ2-2; D ambiguous. The CDR3 loop spans 12 amino acids. V was cut by 6 bases and J by 5 bases, with 7 bases left in between. Germline lookup yields CDR1 MDHEN and CDR2 SYDVKM. The CDR3 sequence: CASRPDTGELFF. The CDR3 nucleotides are TGTGCCAGCAGACCAGATACCGGGGAGCTGTTTTTT.

The V gene is TRBV28, the J gene TRBJ1-5; D possibly corresponds to TRBD1 (6 bases). Germline V CDR1 and CDR2: MDHEN, SYDVKM. Trimming pared 6 bases from V and 3 bases from J, leaving 9 bases between. The CDR3 runs to 13 residues. The CDR3 protein is CASRQGLNQPQHF. In DNA form, the CDR3 reads TGTGCCAGCAGGCAGGGGCTCAATCAGCCCCAGCATTTT.

The chain links TRBV7-9 to TRBJ1-5; the match to TRBD1 covers 8 bases. Losses at the gene ends were 4 bases for V and 4 bases for J; bases not matched to a gene: 6. The CDR3 runs to 15 residues. CDR1 and CDR2 from the germline V gene are SEHNR and FQNEAQ (reference sequence). The CDR3 DNA follows: TGTGCCAGCAGCTCCGGGACAGGAGCGAATCAGCCCCAGCATTTT. Translating gives CASSSGTGANQPQHF.

The chain uses TRBV4-2 and TRBJ1-4; D is perhaps TRBD1 (5 bases). V lost 1 base and J 7 bases, leaving 22 bases between the germline ends. Germline CDR1 is LGHNA and CDR2 is YNFKEQ. The CDR3 contains 18 residues. CDR3 sequence: CASSQARGSGTSGEKLFF. CDR3 coding DNA: TGTGCCAGCAGCCAAGCCCGGGGCAGCGGGACCTCTGGTGAAAAACTGTTTTTT.

The chain employs TRBV11-3 and TRBJ1-2; D may be TRBD1 (6 bases). Between the trimmed V and J ends, which lost 0 bases and 8 bases, there was a span of 13 bases. The germline gives CDR1 SGHNT, CDR2 YENEEA. This CDR3 contains 14 residues. The CDR3 loop is CASSLDTGHQGYTF. Here the CDR3 DNA reads TGTGCCAGCAGCTTAGATACAGGGCACCAAGGCTACACCTTC. Supplemented by reference TRBV11-3 and TRBJ1-2, the full variable domain reads EAGVVQSPRYKIIEKKQPVAFWCNPISGHNTLYWYLQNLGQGPELLIRYENEEAVDDSQLPKDRFSAERLKGVDSTLKIQPAELGDSAVYLCASSLDTGHQGYTFGSGTRLTVV.

The chain recombines TRBV11-2 with TRBJ1-5; 10 positions agree with TRBD1. This CDR3 region has 15 residues. The V gene end was trimmed by 4 bases and the J gene end by 3 bases; junction bases not matched to a gene: 3. CDR1 is SGHAT, CDR2 FQNNGV, per germline. DNA of the CDR3: TGTGCCAGCAGCTGGGGGACAGGGGCCAATCAGCCCCAGCATTTT. It yields the protein CASSWGTGANQPQHF.

This clone turned up a few times. This sequence joins TRBV7-2 and TRBJ2-7; 9 bases align to TRBD1. V lost 11 bases, J lost 5 bases, and 10 bases stayed unmatched. CDR1 is SGHTA, CDR2 FQGNSA, per germline. This CDR3 has 13 residues. The CDR3 reads CASAQGAVHEQYF. As DNA, the CDR3 is TGTGCCTCCGCACAGGGGGCCGTACACGAGCAGTACTTC.

The genes are TRBV6-5 and TRBJ1-2; possibly TRBD1 for D (5 bases). CDR1 and CDR2 from the germline V gene are MNHEY and SVGAGI. The CDR3 runs to 12 residues. The V gene lost 4 bases and the J gene lost 5 bases, with 8 bases spanning the gap. The CDR3 DNA reads as TGTGCCAGCAGTTTGGAGGGGTATGGCTACACCTTC. This translates into CASSLEGYGYTF.

The rearrangement links TRBV14 to TRBJ2-3, with TRBD2 matching over 11 bases. The CDR3 spans 15 residues. Germline V gene data show CDR1 as SGHDN and CDR2 as FVKESK. Trimming cost V 4 bases and J 6 bases; bases outside gene matches: 6. DNA of the CDR3: TGTGCCAGCAGCCCGCTAGCGGGGGGCGGGGATACGCAGTATTTT. Amino acid sequence: CASSPLAGGGDTQYF.

The gene calls are TRBV24-1 and TRBJ1-4; 12 nucleotides align to TRBD1. V was pared by 3 bases and J by 5 bases, with 6 bases of the junction left unmatched. The CDR3 runs to 17 residues. Per germline, CDR1 KGHDR and CDR2 SFDVKD. As DNA, the CDR3 is TGTGCCACCAGTGATCCGGGACAGGGGGCCCGGAATGAAAAACTGTTTTTT. Translated: CATSDPGQGARNEKLFF.

This clone has just a few counts. This rearrangement joins TRBV19 to TRBJ2-7, with TRBD1 matching over 9 bases. V gave up 3 bases and J gave up 3 bases; unmatched junction bases: 3. The germline V gene has CDR1 LNHDA and CDR2 SQIVND (reference sequence). CDR3 length: 14 amino acids. CDR3 DNA: TGTGCCAGTAGTATTCGACAGGGGGACTACGAGCAGTACTTC. This translates into CASSIRQGDYEQYF.

The gene calls are TRBV2 and TRBJ2-1; maybe TRBD2 (6 bases). The CDR3 sequence is 15 residues long. Trimming took off 4 bases at V and 7 bases at J, with 17 bases between the two ends. In germline, CDR1 is SNHLY, CDR2 FYNNEI. In DNA, the CDR3 is TGTGCCAGCAGTGCTGGAGGGAGTCTCAGGAATGAGCAGTTCTTC. Amino acids: CASSAGGSLRNEQFF.

This clone was detected only once. The CDR3 nucleotides read TGTGCCAGCAGCCTAGACAGGACACCTGAAGCTTTCTTT. Amino acids: CASSLDRTPEAFF. V usage is TRBV5-6 and J usage is TRBJ1-1, with D maybe TRBD1 (6 bases). V shed 4 bases and J shed 6 bases, with 13 bases lying between them. The CDR3 runs 13 residues. Germline CDR1 and CDR2: SGHDT and YYEEEE.

This sequence joins TRBV7-2 and TRBJ1-1; D gene unclear. The V and J ends lost 5 bases and 0 bases respectively, with 13 bases between them. The CDR3 spans 15 residues. Germline lookup yields CDR1 SGHTA and CDR2 FQGNSA. The CDR3 is CASSAVTLMNTEAFF. As DNA, the CDR3 is TGTGCCAGCAGCGCAGTAACCCTCATGAACACTGAAGCTTTCTTT. Filled out from reference TRBV7-2 and TRBJ1-1, the complete variable domain reads GAGVSQSPSNKVTEKGKDVELRCDPISGHTALYWYRQSLGQGLEFLIYFQGNSAPDKSGLPSDRFSAERTGGSVSTLTIQRTQQEDSAVYLCASSAVTLMNTEAFFGQGTRLTVV.

The J gene is TRBJ1-4, the V gene TRBV7-9, with D uncertain. The CDR3 is 12 residues long. V was shortened by 4 bases and J by 7 bases, with 7 bases between the two germline ends. Germline values: CDR1 SEHNR, CDR2 FQNEAQ (reference sequence). CDR3 nucleotide sequence: TGTGCCAGCAGCTCAGAATCTGAAAAACTGTTTTTT. Its translation: CASSSESEKLFF.

The CDR3, as DNA: TGTGCCAGCAGCTTCCCAGTAACTAGCGGGGTGAACACCGGGGAGCTGTTTTTT. Translated, it gives CASSFPVTSGVNTGELFF. The V call is TRBV7-8, the J call TRBJ2-2; 10 positions agree with TRBD2. This CDR3 comprises 18 residues. Germline lookup yields CDR1 SGHVS and CDR2 FQNEAQ. Trimming cost V 3 bases and J 1 base; bases outside gene matches: 8.

This rearrangement joins TRBV7-6 to TRBJ2-3; TRBD2 agrees at 7 bases. Germline lookup yields CDR1 SGHVS and CDR2 FNYEAQ. V dropped 5 bases and J dropped 0; count of bases not matched to a gene: 5. CDR3 length: 15 amino acids. The CDR3 region has the DNA TGTGCCAGCAGCGGACTAGGGTCTAGCACAGATACGCAGTATTTT. Residues: CASSGLGSSTDTQYF.

This sequence joins TRBV7-2 and TRBJ2-5, with 8 bases lining up with TRBD1. Germline assignment: CDR1 SGHTA and CDR2 FQGNSA. There are 14 residues in the CDR3. After removal of 5 bases from V and 2 bases from J, the junction contained 4 bases not matched to a gene. In DNA, the CDR3 is TGTGCCAGCAGCGTGACAGGGGATCAAGAGACCCAGTACTTC. This encodes CASSVTGDQETQYF.

The chain links TRBV11-2 to TRBJ2-1; 12 bases map to TRBD2. Germline lookup yields CDR1 SGHAT and CDR2 FQNNGV. V trimming: 4 bases; J trimming: 4 bases; junction bases outside the gene matches: 2. The CDR3 loop spans 15 amino acids. The CDR3 DNA reads as TGTGCCAGCAGCTGGGGGACTAGCGGGTACAATGAGCAGTTCTTC. As protein: CASSWGTSGYNEQFF.

This clone showed up just a few times. The chain employs TRBV12-3 or TRBV12-4 and TRBJ1-5; no firm D call. The V end was cut by 3 bases, the J end by 4 bases, with 7 bases between. CDR3 length: 13 residues. CDR3 sequence: CASSFGVNQPQHF. The CDR3 DNA follows: TGTGCCAGCAGTTTCGGGGTTAATCAGCCCCAGCATTTT.

To note about this clone: An end of the junction does not agree with germline; a read error may underlie this. The V gene is TRBV6-5, the J gene TRBJ1-6; 7 bases match TRBD1. The CDR3 runs 14 residues. Germline V lookup: CDR1 MNHEY, CDR2 SVGAGI. The CDR3 region has the DNA TGTGCCAGCAGTCGCTCCAGGGGGGATTCACCCCTTCACTTT. Translated: CASSRSRGDSPLHF.

V and J are TRBV19 and TRBJ1-4, with a weak D call TRBD1 (6 bases). The V gene lost 1 base and the J gene lost 5 bases, with 11 bases spanning the gap. Germline CDR1 LNHDA, CDR2 SQIVND (reference sequence). CDR3 size: 15 residues. CDR3 protein: CASSIGAGENEKLFF. For the CDR3, the DNA is TGTGCCAGTAGTATAGGGGCAGGGGAAAATGAAAAACTGTTTTTT. Supplemented by reference TRBV19 and TRBJ1-4, the full variable domain reads DGGITQSPKYLFRKEGQNVTLSCEQNLNHDAMYWYRQDPGQGLRLIYYSQIVNDFQKGDIAEGYSVSREKKESFPLTVTSAQKNPTAFYLCASSIGAGENEKLFFGSGTQLSVL.

CDR3 region: CASSEPGTGVDIQYF. The CDR3 bases are TGTGCCAGCAGTGAACCCGGGACAGGGGTGGACATTCAGTACTTC. The rearrangement links TRBV28 to TRBJ2-4, with 10 bases fitting TRBD1. Germline lookup yields CDR1 MDHEN and CDR2 SYDVKM. The CDR3 is made up of 15 amino acids. Unmatched junction bases numbered 9, after V lost 5 bases and J lost 8 bases. The full variable domain, its missing parts supplied by reference TRBV28 and TRBJ2-4, is DVKVTQSSRYLVKRTGEKVFLECVQDMDHENMFWYRQDPGLGLRLIYFSYDVKMKEKGDIPEGYSVSREKKERFSLILESASTNQTSMYLCASSEPGTGVDIQYFGAGTRLSVL.

J is TRBJ1-4 and V is TRBV5-6, with 7 bases matching TRBD1. After removal of 3 bases from V and 5 bases from J, the junction contained 7 bases not matched to a gene. The CDR3 sequence is 15 residues long. Germline V CDR1 and CDR2: SGHDT, YYEEEE. CDR3 protein: CASSSPGQRNEKLFF. DNA of the CDR3: TGTGCCAGCAGCTCTCCGGGACAGAGAAATGAAAAACTGTTTTTT.

The chain couples TRBV5-1 to TRBJ2-2; 9 bases map to TRBD1. Looked up from germline, CDR1 is SGHRS and CDR2 is YFSETQ. The CDR3 consists of 14 residues. The junction had 1 base not matched to a gene; V was cut back by 3 bases and J by 4 bases. This chain's CDR3 is CASSWTGVTGELFF. The CDR3 nucleotides are TGCGCCAGCAGCTGGACAGGGGTCACCGGGGAGCTGTTTTTT.